These 10 T cell receptor beta chains originate from one sample sequenced in a study of shared clonotypes between healthy human individuals. Terminally differentiated effector memory CD45RA+ cells were excluded by CCR7 positive selection of CD45RO-negative cells. Using immunoSEQ multiplex PCR, the repertoire was profiled, and TCRdb retains in-frame clones only, with some absent. Among just over 2,000,000 clones listed, approximately 94% were seen once. Input material: naive CD8+ T cells sorted from blood. The receptors derive from a man between 18 and 35 years old in good health.

V gene TRBV2 combines with J gene TRBJ2-2; TRBD2 is a possible D gene (6 bases). Germline CDR1 is SNHLY and CDR2 is FYNNEI. The CDR3 length is 15 residues. V was clipped by 4 bases and J by 2 bases, with 11 bases between them. The CDR3 loop reads CASSVLDYNTGELFF. The DNA of the CDR3 is TGTGCCAGCAGTGTTCTGGACTACAACACCGGGGAGCTGTTTTTT.

Note on this clone: The sample contains more than one DNA sequence encoding this CDR3. The chain recombines TRBV6-5 with TRBJ2-1; 7 nucleotides line up with TRBD2. The CDR3 has 15 residues. The junction had 4 bases not matched to a gene; V was cut back by 0 bases and J by 5 bases. Germline values: CDR1 MNHEY, CDR2 SVGAGI. CDR3 sequence (DNA): TGTGCCAGCAGTTACTCTTCCGGGGGGAACAATGAGCAGTTCTTC. This codes for CASSYSSGGNNEQFF.

The CDR3 DNA sequence: TGTGCCAGCAGCCCCCTGGGGTATGGTCAAGAGACCCAGTACTTC. This gives the protein CASSPLGYGQETQYF. The chain combines TRBV7-9 with TRBJ2-5; the D is unclear. Deletions cut 5 bases from V and 2 bases from J, with 15 bases between. CDR3 size: 15 residues. CDR1 is SEHNR, CDR2 FQNEAQ, per germline (reference sequence). Supplemented by reference TRBV7-9 and TRBJ2-5, the full variable domain reads DTGVSQNPRHKITKRGQNVTFRCDPISEHNRLYWYRQTLGQGPEFLTYFQNEAQLEKSRLLSDRFSAERPKGSFSTLEIQRTEQGDSAMYLCASSPLGYGQETQYFGPGTRLLVL.

This sequence joins TRBV7-8 and TRBJ1-1; D remains unclear. Trimming shortened V by 7 bases and J by 1 base, and 10 bases separated the two germline ends. The germline V gene encodes CDR1 SGHVS and CDR2 FQNEAQ. There are 13 residues in the CDR3. The CDR3 DNA reads TGTGCCAGCAAATGGACCAAGAACACTGAAGCTTTCTTT. Translating gives CASKWTKNTEAFF.

The sample holds one count of this clone. Other nucleotide sequences in the sample specify the same CDR3. The chain carries TRBV6-5 and TRBJ2-7; the D is unclear. Germline CDR1 MNHEY, CDR2 SVGAGI. This CDR3 region has 13 residues. Trimming took 2 bases from V and 4 from J, leaving 9 bases between them. The CDR3 reads CASSYRADYEQYF. In DNA form, the CDR3 reads TGTGCCAGCAGTTACCGGGCAGATTACGAGCAGTACTTC.

V gene TRBV5-1 combines with J gene TRBJ2-1; 10 positions agree with TRBD1. This CDR3 is built from 17 residues. In germline, CDR1 is SGHRS, CDR2 YFSETQ. Trimming cost V 3 bases and J 5 bases; bases outside gene matches: 11. CDR3 loop: CASSSGTGAEEHNEQFF. DNA of the CDR3: TGCGCCAGCAGCTCCGGGACAGGGGCGGAAGAGCACAATGAGCAGTTCTTC.

The chain recombines TRBV13 with TRBJ1-1; the match to TRBD1 covers 7 bases. CDR3 length: 14 amino acids. The junction had 8 bases not matched to a gene; V was cut back by 5 bases and J by 5 bases. CDR1 PRHDT and CDR2 FYEKMQ come from the germline V gene (reference sequence). The CDR3 nucleotides read TGTGCCAGCAGCACGCGACAGGGTGGGACTGAAGCTTTCTTT. It specifies CASSTRQGGTEAFF.

This clone was seen just once. The chain recombines TRBV19 with TRBJ1-4; D gene ambiguous. The germline CDR1 and CDR2 sequences are LNHDA and SQIVND (reference sequence). V lost 3 bases to trimming and J lost 14 bases, with 16 bases between them. The CDR3 is 13 residues long. The CDR3: CASSIASAGRLFF. The CDR3 bases are TGTGCCAGTAGTATCGCTAGCGCCGGGAGGCTGTTTTTT. Combining the CDR3 with reference TRBV19 and TRBJ1-4 gives the whole variable domain DGGITQSPKYLFRKEGQNVTLSCEQNLNHDAMYWYRQDPGQGLRLIYYSQIVNDFQKGDIAEGYSVSREKKESFPLTVTSAQKNPTAFYLCASSIASAGRLFFGSGTQLSVL.

This clone was counted a single time. The gene calls are TRBV7-9 and TRBJ2-5; 8 bases map to TRBD1. The CDR3 contains 16 residues. V dropped 3 bases and J dropped 2; count of bases not matched to a gene: 8. In germline, CDR1 is SEHNR, CDR2 FQNEAQ (reference sequence). CDR3 sequence: CASSFRPGTGQETQYF. In DNA, the CDR3 is TGTGCCAGCAGCTTCAGACCCGGGACAGGACAAGAGACCCAGTACTTC.

The rearrangement joins TRBV16 to TRBJ1-1, with D uncertain. Trimming pared 1 base from V and 4 bases from J, leaving 10 bases between. CDR1 and CDR2 from the germline V gene are KGHSY and FQNENV. The CDR3 extends over 14 amino acids. CDR3 protein: CASSQWQVSTEAFF. As DNA, the CDR3 is TGTGCCAGCAGCCAATGGCAGGTTAGCACTGAAGCTTTCTTT.